This T cell receptor (beta chain) was captured in a study of OX40 agonist ivuxolimab in advanced cancers. Background on the study: Clinicians treated patients with ivuxolimab, an agonistic anti-OX40 (CD134) antibody. At 65% to 85% male, the cohort had a mean age of around 56 years, ranging from roughly 20 to 80. Treatment received earlier with anti-PD-1, anti-PD-L1 or anti-CTLA-4 agents was allowed, and roughly 40% had some.

A remark on this clone: Its antigen remains unidentified.

There are 19 residues in the CDR3. V lost 2 bases, J lost 5 bases, and 16 bases stayed unmatched. In germline, CDR1 is SGHRS, CDR2 YFSETQ. Overall study results and limits: CD8+ T cells averaged more expanded clones than CD4+.

Only in-frame clones appear in the TCRdb table, and some are missing; sequencing was by immunoSEQ multiplex PCR. Found here are some 77,000 clones, 80% to 90% of them singletons; the top ten hold around 5.5%. This sequence joins TRBV5-1 and TRBJ2-1; the match to TRBD2 covers 10 bases. The receptor was isolated from an adult with an advanced solid tumor such as melanoma, head and neck, liver or kidney cancer. Material: CD4+ or CD8+ T cells sorted from blood, obtained in a trial of the OX40 agonist ivuxolimab. CDR3 residues: CASSLDPLQREGPHNEQFF. For the CDR3, the DNA is TGCGCCAGCAGCTTAGATCCCCTCCAGCGGGAGGGTCCCCACAATGAGCAGTTCTTC.